The next 26 T cell receptor beta chains were all read from a single sample in a study of cytomegalovirus exposure and HLA in healthy donors. The PCR made use of 60 Vbeta and 13 Jbeta primers. Using immunoSEQ multiplex PCR, the repertoire was profiled, and TCRdb retains in-frame clones only, with some absent. The table shows 65,000 to 80,000 clones, with around 84% occurring only once. What was sequenced was PBMCs. These TCRs come from a woman aged 40 to 50 in good health and CMV-seropositive.

V usage is TRBV10-3 and J usage is TRBJ2-5, with 12 bases fitting TRBD2. CDR3 length: 16 amino acids. Unmatched junction bases numbered 10, after V lost 6 bases and J lost 5 bases. Germline-derived CDR1 and CDR2 are ENHRY and SYGVKD. The CDR3 sequence is CAISIRLAGDGETQYF. CDR3 bases: TGTGCCATCAGCATAAGACTAGCGGGGGACGGTGAGACCCAGTACTTC.

The chain is built from TRBV10-3 and TRBJ2-5; a weak D match, TRBD1 (6 bases). The closer fit of TRBJ2-7 to the DNA end suggests the J call may be wrong. The CDR3 totals 14 residues. The germline CDR1 and CDR2 sequences are ENHRY and SYGVKD. The CDR3 region is CAISPRDRSNEQYF. In DNA form, the CDR3 reads TGTGCCATCAGCCCCCGAGACAGGTCCAACGAGCAGTACTTC.

This rearrangement joins TRBV7-2 to TRBJ2-3; D is possibly TRBD1 (6 bases). Germline V gives CDR1 SGHTA, CDR2 FQGNSA. Deletions cut 4 bases from V and 1 base from J, with 15 bases between. There are 16 residues in the CDR3. CDR3 in DNA: TGTGCCAGCAGCTCTCAGGGGCAGAGTGGCACAGATACGCAGTATTTT. Protein: CASSSQGQSGTDTQYF.

This chain uses TRBV2 with TRBJ1-6, with 9 bases fitting TRBD1. The J segment lost 9 bases and the V segment lost 8 bases, leaving 5 bases of the junction unmatched. Germline lookup yields CDR1 SNHLY and CDR2 FYNNEI. This CDR3 region has 13 residues. The CDR3 DNA follows: TGTGCCAGCCATGACAGGGGGAGTTCACCCCTCCACTTT. Translating gives CASHDRGSSPLHF.

The rearrangement joins TRBV5-1 to TRBJ2-6; D perhaps matches TRBD1 (5 bases). Germline V CDR1 and CDR2: SGHRS, YFSETQ. Trimming stripped 5 bases from V and 4 bases from J, with 13 bases between. The CDR3 spans 15 residues. CDR3: CASSPQGTGANVLTF. CDR3 bases: TGCGCCAGCAGTCCCCAGGGTACCGGGGCCAACGTCCTGACTTTC.

The chain recombines TRBV6-5 with TRBJ2-1; possibly TRBD1 for D (6 bases). V lost 6 bases and J lost 6, with 12 bases in between. The CDR3 length is 13 residues. CDR1 MNHEY and CDR2 SVGAGI come from the germline V gene. The CDR3 sequence: CASSLGHVNEQFF. The CDR3 DNA reads as TGTGCCAGCAGCTTGGGACACGTCAATGAGCAGTTCTTC.

V is TRBV6-5 and J is TRBJ1-4; the match to TRBD1 covers 8 bases. CDR3 size: 14 residues. J lost 7 bases, V lost 5 bases, and 6 bases had no gene match. In germline, CDR1 is MNHEY, CDR2 SVGAGI. CDR3 sequence reads: CASSPRTGREKLFF. DNA of the CDR3: TGTGCCAGCAGTCCCCGGACAGGGCGTGAAAAACTGTTTTTT.

This clone turned up a few times. This chain connects TRBV30 to TRBJ2-1, with TRBD2 as a possible D gene (6 bases). Trimming removed 4 bases at V and 5 bases at J, with 21 bases between. Germline CDR1 GTSNPN, CDR2 SVGIG (reference sequence). The CDR3 extends over 16 amino acids. The CDR3 coding sequence is TGTGCCTGGATCCGATCTAGCGCCGGCTTCGACAATGAGCAGTTCTTC. This gives the protein CAWIRSSAGFDNEQFF.

This sequence joins TRBV9 and TRBJ1-1; weak D call: TRBD1 (5 bases). This CDR3 region has 14 residues. Germline-derived CDR1 and CDR2 are SGDLS and YYNGEE. V was pared by 3 bases and J by 2 bases, with 11 bases between. The CDR3 nucleotides are TGTGCCAGCAGCGCCCAGGGTCTCAACACTGAAGCTTTCTTT. Translation gives CASSAQGLNTEAFF.

This chain uses TRBV7-3 with TRBJ2-3; the D is unclear. CDR1 and CDR2 from the germline V gene are SGHTA and FQGTGA. Between the trimmed V and J ends, which lost 1 base and 0 bases, there was a span of 5 bases. There are 14 residues in the CDR3. The CDR3 DNA follows: TGTGCCAGCAGCTTAAGGAGTAGCACAGATACGCAGTATTTT. Protein sequence: CASSLRSSTDTQYF.

This clone was observed a few times. The J gene is TRBJ2-5, the V gene TRBV19; TRBD1 is a possible D gene (7 bases). The germline CDR1 and CDR2 sequences are LNHDA and SQIVND (reference sequence). Trimming took off 2 bases at V and 2 bases at J, with 18 bases between the two ends. The CDR3 contains 17 residues. The CDR3 reads CASSIYRGGGFQETQYF. For the CDR3, the DNA is TGTGCCAGTAGTATATACAGGGGAGGTGGGTTTCAAGAGACCCAGTACTTC.

The chain combines TRBV4-3 with TRBJ1-4; no reliable D call. Germline lookup yields CDR1 LGHNA and CDR2 YSLEER. The CDR3 has 14 residues. V gave up 5 bases and J gave up 3 bases, with 10 bases separating them. The CDR3 loop reads CASSEGGANEKLFF. The CDR3 DNA reads TGCGCCAGCAGCGAGGGCGGAGCTAATGAAAAACTGTTTTTT.

The J gene is TRBJ1-4, the V gene TRBV7-9, with 9 nucleotides matching TRBD1. V lost 4 bases and J lost 7; bases outside the gene matches: 4. The CDR3 is made up of 14 amino acids. The germline V gene has CDR1 SEHNR and CDR2 FQNEAQ (reference sequence). The CDR3 DNA reads TGTGCCAGCAGCTCGGGACAGGGCTTTGAAAAACTGTTTTTT. Translating gives CASSSGQGFEKLFF. Filled out from reference TRBV7-9 and TRBJ1-4, the complete variable domain reads DTGVSQNPRHKITKRGQNVTFRCDPISEHNRLYWYRQTLGQGPEFLTYFQNEAQLEKSRLLSDRFSAERPKGSFSTLEIQRTEQGDSAMYLCASSSGQGFEKLFFGSGTQLSVL.

This chain connects TRBV28 to TRBJ2-5; TRBD1 aligns across 8 bases. The J call may be mistaken, given a closer DNA end match to TRBJ2-7. Germline V lookup: CDR1 MDHEN, CDR2 SYDVKM. This CDR3 contains 14 residues. CDR3 residues: CASRNPGGGFEQYF. As DNA, the CDR3 is TGTGCCAGCAGAAACCCAGGGGGCGGGTTCGAGCAGTACTTC.

The V gene is TRBV2, the J gene TRBJ2-5; 16 nucleotides agree with TRBD2. V lost 11 bases to trimming and J lost 3 bases; unmatched junction nucleotides: 12. Germline V gene data show CDR1 as SNHLY and CDR2 as FYNNEI. The CDR3 runs 17 residues. This CDR3 is CAAGTSGGAGGEETQYF. The CDR3 DNA follows: TGTGCCGCAGGGACTAGCGGGGGGGCCGGGGGAGAAGAGACCCAGTACTTC. Based on the CDR3 plus reference TRBV2 and TRBJ2-5, the full variable domain is EPEVTQTPSHQVTQMGQEVILRCVPISNHLYFYWYRQILGQKVEFLVSFYNNEISEKSEIFDDQFSVERPDGSNFTLKIRSTKLEDSAMYFCAAGTSGGAGGEETQYFGPGTRLLVL.

This clone appeared a few times. V usage is TRBV19 and J usage is TRBJ1-4, with D possibly TRBD1 on 5 matching bases. Germline V gene lookup returns CDR1 LNHDA and CDR2 SQIVND (reference sequence). This CDR3 contains 16 residues. V gave up 4 bases and J gave up 0 bases, with 12 bases separating them. As DNA, the CDR3 is TGTGCCAGTAGTACCCCCGGGGGTGCAACTAATGAAAAACTGTTTTTT. As protein: CASSTPGGATNEKLFF.

J is TRBJ2-5 and V is TRBV30; 7 nucleotides match TRBD2. V shed 0 bases and J 3 bases; nucleotides not matched to a gene: 1. The CDR3 is 13 amino acids. Germline V gene sequence: CDR1 GTSNPN, CDR2 SVGIG (reference sequence). CDR3 bases: TGTGCCTGGAGTGTACGGGGGGAAGAGACCCAGTACTTC. Translation gives CAWSVRGEETQYF.

V is TRBV19 and J is TRBJ1-4; D not resolved. Germline V gene lookup returns CDR1 LNHDA and CDR2 SQIVND (reference sequence). CDR3 size: 12 residues. The V and J ends lost 8 bases and 5 bases respectively, with 9 bases between them. The CDR3 DNA reads TGTGCCAGTCACCCTCGGAATGAAAAACTGTTTTTT. Encoded protein: CASHPRNEKLFF.

The V and J genes are TRBV19 and TRBJ2-7; perhaps TRBD2 as D (6 bases). The V and J ends lost 3 bases and 3 bases respectively, with 12 bases between them. The length of the CDR3 is 14 residues. Germline V gives CDR1 LNHDA, CDR2 SQIVND (reference sequence). The CDR3 loop is CASSIGRQGYEQYF. The CDR3 nucleotides are TGTGCCAGTAGTATCGGGAGACAAGGCTACGAGCAGTACTTC.

This clone has only one observation. This chain links TRBV7-8 with TRBJ2-2, with D maybe TRBD1 (6 bases). The germline V gene has CDR1 SGHVS and CDR2 FQNEAQ. The CDR3 contains 15 residues. The V end lost 5 bases, the J end lost 0 bases, and 10 bases lay between the germline ends. The CDR3 reads CASSPRDTNTGELFF. Here the CDR3 DNA reads TGTGCCAGCAGCCCTAGGGACACGAACACCGGGGAGCTGTTTTTT.

CDR3 in amino acids: CASSPGTLGGDTQYF. In DNA, the CDR3 is TGTGCCAGCAGCCCAGGGACTTTAGGCGGGGATACGCAGTATTTT. The chain employs TRBV7-2 and TRBJ2-3, with a tentative D call TRBD2 (6 bases). V shed 5 bases and J shed 6 bases, with 18 bases lying between them. The CDR3 spans 15 residues. Per the germline V gene, CDR1 is SGHTA and CDR2 is FQGNSA. The full variable domain, its missing parts supplied by reference TRBV7-2 and TRBJ2-3, is GAGVSQSPSNKVTEKGKDVELRCDPISGHTALYWYRQSLGQGLEFLIYFQGNSAPDKSGLPSDRFSAERTGGSVSTLTIQRTQQEDSAVYLCASSPGTLGGDTQYFGPGTRLTVL.

The chain carries TRBV7-9 and TRBJ1-3; D might be TRBD1 (6 bases). V lost 4 bases to trimming and J lost 4 bases, with 17 bases between them. The CDR3 has 16 amino acids. Germline V gene sequence: CDR1 SEHNR, CDR2 FQNEAQ (reference sequence). DNA of the CDR3: TGTGCCAGCAGCTCACCTATCCGGGACATCGGAAACACCATATATTTT. Protein: CASSSPIRDIGNTIYF.

This chain links TRBV5-1 with TRBJ1-2; a possible D gene is TRBD1 (6 bases). V was trimmed by 4 bases and J by 8 bases, leaving 18 bases between them. Germline CDR1 reads SGHRS; CDR2 reads YFSETQ. This CDR3 contains 14 residues. As DNA, the CDR3 is TGCGCCAGCAGCGACCCACAGGGTATTAAAGGCTACACCTTC. Residues: CASSDPQGIKGYTF.

This clone occurred a few times. The CDR3 is CASTTMAVRGPSGANVLTF. The CDR3 DNA sequence: TGTGCCAGTACCACCATGGCGGTCAGGGGCCCTTCTGGGGCCAACGTCCTGACTTTC. This chain links TRBV19 with TRBJ2-6, with D perhaps TRBD1 (6 bases). The CDR3 consists of 19 residues. V was cut by 7 bases and J by 1 base, with 23 bases left in between. Looked up from germline, CDR1 is LNHDA and CDR2 is SQIVND (reference sequence).

The rearrangement uses TRBV6-6 and TRBJ2-3; TRBD1 aligns across 8 bases. V lost 7 bases, J lost 3 bases, and 9 bases stayed unmatched. This CDR3 contains 15 residues. Germline lookup yields CDR1 MNHNY and CDR2 SVGAGI (reference sequence). The DNA of the CDR3 is TGTGCCAGCACCGACCAGGGGGCTGCGACAGATACGCAGTATTTT. Translating gives CASTDQGAATDTQYF.

The chain is built from TRBV4-3 and TRBJ2-1; tentative D call: TRBD2 (7 bases). Trimming removed 1 base from V and 5 bases from J, with 18 bases in between. CDR1 is LGHNA and CDR2 is YSLEER in the germline V gene. The CDR3 sequence is 17 residues long. In DNA, the CDR3 is TGCGCCAGCAGCCAAGCCACCTTTCGGGGGGCCAACAATGAGCAGTTCTTC. This gives the protein CASSQATFRGANNEQFF.